The rows below give T cell receptor beta chains drawn from one sample of a study of memory CD4+ T cells and cytomegalovirus serostatus. This table comes from immunoSEQ multiplex PCR, and its TCRdb copy is limited to in-frame clones, with some not included. The sample includes about 58,000 clones, more than 65% seen only once; the top ten take just under 0.5%. The sequencing sample was made of memory CD4+ T cells from blood. Every receptor here comes from an adult in good health and CMV-seronegative. Some clones in this sample may be carry-over from other donors' samples. The CDR3 runs from the conserved cysteine through the conserved F or W. The D gene is left open where the match is weak. Expanded clones are given a class, and other clones once, few, many or no size at all.

V: TRBV2
J: TRBJ2-2
size: NA
D: TRBD2
CDR3: CASSIAGGTGELFF
DNA: TGTGCCAGCAGTATAGCGGGAGGAACCGGGGAGCTGTTTTTT

V: TRBV18
J: TRBJ2-1
size: NA
D: NA
CDR3: CASSPTGTNEQFF
DNA: TGTGCCAGCTCACCGACCGGGACTAATGAGCAGTTCTTC

V: TRBV28
J: TRBJ1-3
size: once
D: NA
CDR3: CASCRRTSGNTIYF
DNA: TGTGCCAGTTGTAGGAGAACCTCTGGAAACACCATATATTTT

V: TRBV27
J: TRBJ1-3
size: few
D: TRBD1
CDR3: CASRRGQGLGNTIYF
DNA: TGTGCCAGCAGGCGGGGACAGGGTCTTGGAAACACCATATATTTT

V: TRBV7-9
J: TRBJ1-2
size: NA
D: NA
CDR3: CASSLGGGDYGYTF
DNA: TGTGCCAGCAGCTTAGGAGGGGGGGACTATGGCTACACCTTC

V: TRBV7-9
J: TRBJ1-1
size: NA
D: NA
CDR3: CASSPTGGGAFF
DNA: TGTGCCAGCAGCCCAACCGGGGGGGGAGCTTTCTTT

V: TRBV7-2
J: TRBJ2-7
size: NA
D: TRBD2
CDR3: CASSASGYSYEQYF
DNA: TGTGCCAGCAGCGCTAGCGGTTACTCCTACGAGCAGTACTTC

V: TRBV11-2
J: TRBJ1-1
size: once
D: NA
CDR3: CASSSRGGTMNTEAFF
DNA: TGTGCCAGCAGCTCCCGGGGGGGGACCATGAACACTGAAGCTTTCTTT

V: TRBV5-1
J: TRBJ2-3
size: NA
D: TRBD1
CDR3: CASRTGGSTDTQYF
DNA: TGCGCCAGCAGGACAGGGGGAAGCACAGATACGCAGTATTTT

V: TRBV5-1
J: TRBJ2-2
size: NA
D: NA
CDR3: CASSFDSTGELFF
DNA: TGCGCCAGCAGCTTCGACTCCACCGGGGAGCTGTTTTTT

V: TRBV19
J: TRBJ1-2
size: NA
D: TRBD1
CDR3: CASSTRDRGAGYGYTF
DNA: TGTGCCAGTAGTACCCGGGACAGGGGAGCTGGATATGGCTACACCTTC

V: TRBV2
J: TRBJ2-2
size: NA
D: TRBD2
CDR3: CASRISGRARGELFF
DNA: TGTGCCAGCAGAATTAGCGGGAGGGCGAGGGGGGAGCTGTTTTTT

V: TRBV6-1
J: TRBJ1-1
size: few
D: NA
CDR3: CASSAMRTAAEAFF
DNA: TGTGCCAGCAGTGCCATGAGGACAGCTGCTGAAGCTTTCTTT

V: TRBV11-2
J: TRBJ2-3
size: NA
D: NA
CDR3: CASSLGVSPTDTQYF
DNA: TGTGCCAGCAGCTTGGGCGTCAGCCCGACAGATACGCAGTATTTT

V: TRBV6-5
J: TRBJ1-6
size: NA
D: TRBD1
CDR3: CASSYRDRGRSPLHF
DNA: TGTGCCAGCAGTTATCGGGACAGGGGGCGTTCACCCCTCCACTTT

V: TRBV11-2
J: TRBJ1-1
size: once
D: TRBD1
CDR3: CASRGGTGTTEAFF
DNA: TGTGCCAGCAGGGGGGGGACAGGGACAACTGAAGCTTTCTTT

V: TRBV5-1
J: TRBJ2-1
size: NA
D: NA
CDR3: CASSLAGDLVDEQFF
DNA: TGCGCCAGCAGCTTGGCGGGGGATCTCGTCGATGAGCAGTTCTTC

V: TRBV5-1
J: TRBJ1-1
size: NA
D: TRBD1
CDR3: CASSGAAGGGYTEAFF
DNA: TGCGCCAGCAGCGGTGCGGCAGGGGGCGGGTACACTGAAGCTTTCTTT

V: TRBV30
J: TRBJ1-1
size: NA
D: NA
CDR3: CAWSVAGNRNTEAFF
DNA: TGTGCCTGGAGTGTAGCGGGGAACCGGAACACTGAAGCTTTCTTT

V: TRBV30
J: TRBJ2-2
size: NA
D: NA
CDR3: CAWRDGPNTGELFF
DNA: TGTGCCTGGAGGGACGGCCCGAACACCGGGGAGCTGTTTTTT

V: TRBV11-2
J: TRBJ2-7
size: once
D: TRBD2
CDR3: CASSLAPSGPLYEQYF
DNA: TGTGCCAGCAGCTTAGCCCCTAGCGGTCCTCTCTACGAGCAGTACTTC

V: TRBV27
J: TRBJ2-7
size: few
D: NA
CDR3: CASSSWDGVYEQYF
DNA: TGTGCCAGCAGTTCCTGGGACGGTGTCTACGAGCAGTACTTC

V: TRBV19
J: TRBJ2-7
size: few
D: NA
CDR3: CASRGGVGAYEQYF
DNA: TGTGCCAGTAGGGGGGGAGTTGGTGCCTACGAGCAGTACTTC

V: TRBV27
J: TRBJ2-1
size: NA
D: NA
CDR3: CASSYRGTTEQFF
DNA: TGTGCCAGCAGTTACAGGGGGACTACTGAGCAGTTCTTC

V: TRBV7-7
J: TRBJ2-5
size: NA
D: TRBD2
CDR3: CASSRERGETQYF
DNA: TGTGCTAGCAGTAGGGAGCGGGGAGAGACCCAGTACTTC

V: TRBV4-1
J: TRBJ2-3
size: NA
D: NA
CDR3: CASSQEGAVYPDTQYF
DNA: TGCGCCAGCAGCCAAGAAGGAGCAGTGTACCCAGATACGCAGTATTTT

V: TRBV6-1
J: TRBJ1-1
size: NA
D: NA
CDR3: CASSWGRNTEAFF
DNA: TGTGCCAGCAGCTGGGGCAGGAACACTGAAGCTTTCTTT

V: TRBV7-2
J: TRBJ1-3
size: NA
D: NA
CDR3: CASSPGNSGNTIYF
DNA: TGTGCCAGCAGCCCAGGGAACTCTGGAAACACCATATATTTT

V: TRBV5-1
J: TRBJ2-3
size: NA
D: TRBD2
CDR3: CASSLARGLAELTDTQYF
DNA: TGCGCCAGCAGCTTGGCCCGGGGACTAGCGGAGCTCACAGATACGCAGTATTTT

V: TRBV7-2
J: TRBJ2-7
size: once
D: TRBD2
CDR3: CASSLGGLADSSYEQYF
DNA: TGTGCCAGCAGCTTAGGGGGACTAGCGGATAGCTCCTACGAGCAGTACTTC

V: TRBV29-1
J: TRBJ2-3
size: once
D: NA
CDR3: CSVEGPATDTQYF
DNA: TGCAGCGTTGAAGGGCCAGCAACAGATACGCAGTATTTT

V: TRBV27
J: TRBJ2-7
size: once
D: TRBD2
CDR3: CASSLRGREGLAQREQYF
DNA: TGTGCCAGCAGTTTAAGGGGCAGGGAAGGACTAGCCCAACGCGAGCAGTACTTC

V: TRBV6-5
J: TRBJ1-2
size: NA
D: TRBD1
CDR3: CASSYSGTGGAKGYTF
DNA: TGTGCCAGCAGTTACTCTGGGACAGGGGGCGCGAAGGGCTACACCTTC

V: TRBV18
J: TRBJ2-1
size: NA
D: NA
CDR3: CASSPQAGNEQFF
DNA: TGTGCCAGCTCACCACAGGCAGGCAATGAGCAGTTCTTC

V: TRBV5-6
J: TRBJ2-6
size: NA
D: NA
CDR3: CASSLRGPGAGANVLTF
DNA: TGTGCCAGCAGCTTGAGGGGTCCGGGGGCTGGGGCCAACGTCCTGACTTTC

V: TRBV19
J: TRBJ1-5
size: NA
D: NA
CDR3: CASSITGNQPQHF
DNA: TGTGCCAGTAGTATAACCGGCAATCAGCCCCAGCATTTT

V: TRBV25-1
J: TRBJ2-5
size: NA
D: NA
CDR3: CASSDRGLQETQYF
DNA: TGTGCCAGCAGTGACAGGGGCCTCCAAGAGACCCAGTACTTC

V: TRBV28
J: TRBJ2-4
size: NA
D: NA
CDR3: CATRGGYTKNIQYF
DNA: TGTGCCACCAGGGGAGGTTACACCAAAAACATTCAGTACTTC

V: TRBV28
J: TRBJ1-5
size: NA
D: TRBD1
CDR3: CASSLTRQGRRNQPQHF
DNA: TGTGCCAGCAGTTTGACTAGACAGGGGCGCCGCAATCAGCCCCAGCATTTT

V: TRBV5-4
J: TRBJ1-1
size: NA
D: TRBD1
CDR3: CASSSYRGLRANTEAFF
DNA: TGTGCCAGCAGCTCATACAGGGGTCTCAGGGCGAACACTGAAGCTTTCTTT

V: TRBV7-9
J: TRBJ1-2
size: NA
D: TRBD1
CDR3: CASSLMQGARGYTF
DNA: TGTGCCAGCAGCTTGATGCAGGGGGCGCGAGGCTACACCTTC

V: TRBV7-2
J: TRBJ2-5
size: NA
D: TRBD1
CDR3: CASSLEGGRETQYF
DNA: TGTGCCAGCAGCTTAGAAGGGGGCAGGGAGACCCAGTACTTC

V: TRBV4-2
J: TRBJ2-6
size: NA
D: TRBD1
CDR3: CASSHGQGISGANVLTF
DNA: TGTGCCAGCAGCCACGGACAGGGAATCTCTGGGGCCAACGTCCTGACTTTC

V: TRBV4-2
J: TRBJ1-3
size: once
D: NA
CDR3: CASSQGGLSSGNTIYF
DNA: TGTGCCAGCAGCCAAGGGGGACTTAGCTCTGGAAACACCATATATTTT

V: TRBV4-2
J: TRBJ2-1
size: NA
D: TRBD2
CDR3: CASSQTRQTSGRGEQFF
DNA: TGTGCCAGCAGCCAAACGCGCCAGACTAGCGGGAGGGGTGAGCAGTTCTTC

V: TRBV4-1
J: TRBJ1-2
size: NA
D: NA
CDR3: CASSQFSLTHKGANYGYTF
DNA: TGCGCCAGCAGCCAATTTTCTCTGACCCACAAGGGAGCTAACTATGGCTACACCTTC